This T cell receptor (beta chain) was recovered during a study of blood T cell repertoires in COVID-19. TCRdb's copy holds only in-frame clones and misses some; the assay was immunoSEQ multiplex PCR. Of about 240,000 clones in the sample, 82% were seen once. J gave up 2 bases and V 4 bases, and 10 bases lay outside the gene matches. CDR1 is SGHKS and CDR2 is YYEKEE in the germline V gene (reference sequence). CDR3 length equals 16 residues. This TCR derives from a woman of 80 years or more with COVID-19, enrolled during active disease. This chain links TRBV5-5 with TRBJ2-3; 7 bases match TRBD2. Sequencing input: peripheral blood. CDR3 bases: TGTGCCAGCAGCCTGAGGGGAGCGGGGACCACAGATACGCAGTATTTT. This codes for CASSLRGAGTTDTQYF.